This T cell receptor delta chain originates from a study of Vδ1+ human thymocytes. The CDR3 length is 17 residues. V shed 1 base and J shed 0 bases, with 15 bases lying between them. CDR1 is TSWWSYY and CDR2 is QGS in the germline V gene. Extracted RNA was reverse transcribed into cDNA. The CDR3 regions were amplified by multiplex PCR from V-gene primers to a constant-region primer. TCRdb reapplied CATT to the multiplex PCR reads. The table lists 50,000 to 60,000 delta-chain clones, approximately 16% of them singletons. Of note for this clone: Antigen specificity is unknown.

The sorted cells were CD3+ Vdelta1+ Vdelta2- thymocytes from alphabeta-depleted thymus. The study's findings and limits: In the thymus, TRG and TRD repertoires looked highly polyclonal with Gaussian CDR3 lengths. Unlike peripheral blood Vdelta1+ controls, thymic delta-chain sequences included around 21% Vdelta2 and few Vdelta3. The authors advised highly purified populations and single-cell validation.

The sample was Vdelta1+ gamma-delta thymocytes from the thymus. Subset: FACS-sorted CD3+ TCRalphabeta- TCRVdelta1+ TCRVdelta2- thymocytes. The chain recombines TRDV1 with TRDJ1; TRDD3 is a possible D gene (5 bases). This TCR came from a girl in the first two years of life who had congenital heart surgery. The CDR3 sequence: CALGEPQGSPHTDKLIF. In nucleotides, the CDR3 is TGTGCTCTTGGGGAACCCCAGGGGAGTCCCCACACCGATAAACTCATCTTT.